What follows is one TCR beta chain and its context. This clonotype was seen ten or more times. Its target antigen remains unknown. No much larger clone exists at a distance of one base, and base qualities are not known. CDR1 and CDR2 are read off the germline V gene as SGHTA and FQGNSA. V drops 4 bases and J drops 3 bases, leaving 13 bases in between. There are 14 amino acids in the CDR3, from cysteine to phenylalanine inclusive. Of all the DNA, just the CDR3 is kept, 42 bases in frame from base 1. This sample is part of a study of molecular identifiers for immune sequencing clone quantification (dated by TCRdb to about 2018). The study in broad terms: For a replicate experiment, RNA from about 21,000 or 97,000 naive CD8 T cells was divided into five aliquots, of which four were sequenced. The study was a methods study using CD8 T cells to benchmark molecular-identifier clustering-based TCR repertoire sequencing (MIDCIRS) and TCR RNA copy counting.

Libraries of naive CD8 T cells were built from anywhere between about 17,000 and 1,000,000 sorted cells, with 10%, 30% or 50% of the purified RNA used. On a BD FACSAria II, naive CD8 T cells were FACS-sorted as CD8+CD4-CCR7+CD45RA+ and collected into RLT Plus buffer. Approximately eleven TCR copies' worth of Jurkat RNA were spiked into roughly 20,000-1,000,000 naive CD8 T cell samples to test detection sensitivity. CD8 T cells were enriched using RosetteSep CD8+ T Cell Enrichment Cocktail and Ficoll-Paque, and the enriched cells then underwent ACK red cell lysis. Findings and caveats that apply to the study as a whole: A single cell's worth of spiked-in Jurkat TCR RNA was reported detectable even among 750,000 to 1,000,000 naive CD8 T cells. Roughly 2.8 recovered TCR RNA copies per cell were obtained by modeling, versus roughly 9.7 by digital PCR, implying a capture efficiency of 30% to 35%. The naive libraries included spiked-in Jurkat TCR RNA (roughly 9 copies' worth), and this RNA is not part of the donor repertoire. The sizes of highly expanded clones could end up underestimated when identical TCR molecules share a barcode. In CMV-specific effector cells, over 99% of molecules were held by clones above 20 RNA copies, whereas under 1% of molecules were held by such clones in naive cells. Without barcode sub-clustering, chimeric consensus sequences inflated TCR diversity; chimeras reached as high as 47%.

The library was obtained by PCR. The instrument was an Illumina HiSeq 4000. Bulk TCR libraries were made following a previously described method, with the TCR primers given in Table S5. Total RNA was purified with the Qiagen AllPrep DNA/RNA kit. Before analysis, reads from multiple sequencing runs of one library were combined. The study's own analysis went as follows. Reads were retained only if their TCR constant sequence matched exactly, and those retained reads were trimmed to 150 nt and grouped according to their 12-nt molecular barcodes. Within each barcode group, reads were sub-clustered at a 15% Levenshtein threshold, and quality-weighted consensus sequences were built per RNA molecule. Non-functional sequences were filtered out, along with any lower-count sequence sitting one edit away from another sequence. Based on fitting two negative binomial distributions, any barcode sub-cluster with under 20% of the maximum read count was discarded. Clones were called with MiXCR by TCRdb after fastp trimmed the public reads at Q25, and only in-frame beta chains were retained. Identical CDR3 protein sequences are pooled into one entry, listed with their most common genes and DNA. TCRdb, not the original authors, processed these V and J calls. Within this sample are about 640,000 distinct CDR3 sequences, with less than 20% of them counted one time only. The ten top clones hold 0.85% to 0.9% of the sample.

The receptor's source is a human donor in good health. Some libraries in this study had Jurkat cell RNA spiked in. In this chain, TRBV7-2 is recombined with TRBJ2-7; the D gene assignment is ambiguous. The sequenced sample was naive CD8+ T cells from blood, with Jurkat cell RNA spiked in. The sample's cell subset or site label, decoded: FACS-sorted CD8+CD4-CCR7+CD45RA+ naive T cells. The CDR3 protein sequence reads: CASSSRRRDYEQYF. The nucleotides read TGTGCCAGCAGCTCCAGGCGCAGAGACTACGAGCAGTACTTC.